The 17 T cell receptor beta chains reported below all come from one sample, sequenced in a study of post-analysis software for immune sequencing data. Every TCR beta cDNA library bore unique molecular identifiers. TCRdb re-derived calls from the PCR reads in MiXCR, one entry per CDR3 protein. The data hold over 250,000 distinct CDR3 sequences, with 35% to 40% observed a single time. These receptors have no identified antigens. General study results and limits: Compared with controls, patients had more of about 5 TRBV segments, including TRBV5-6, TRBV5-1 and TRBV20-1.

Sequences were obtained from blood. These receptors were collected from a girl aged 10-17 years with multiple sclerosis.

The V call is TRBV6-5, the J call TRBJ2-5; D tentatively fits TRBD1 or TRBD2 (7 bases each). Germline V gene lookup returns CDR1 MNHEY and CDR2 SVGAGI. Trimming removed 5 bases from V and 1 base from J, with 14 bases in between. This CDR3 region has 15 residues. The CDR3 sequence is CASSPQGGIQETQYF. The DNA for the CDR3 is TGTGCCAGCAGTCCCCAGGGGGGGATCCAAGAGACCCAGTACTTC.

The V gene is TRBV20-1, the J gene TRBJ1-1; no definite D call. Deletions cut 5 bases from V and 2 bases from J, with 12 bases between. Germline values: CDR1 DFQATT, CDR2 SNEGSKA (reference sequence). This CDR3 spans 13 amino acids. The CDR3 sequence is CSAPRWQNTEAFF. CDR3 bases: TGCAGTGCTCCGAGGTGGCAAAACACTGAAGCTTTCTTT.

This clonotype was counted many times. The V gene is TRBV7-2, the J gene TRBJ2-6; D is possibly TRBD1 (6 bases). Germline V gives CDR1 SGHTA, CDR2 FQGNSA. V was clipped by 1 base and J by 2 bases, with 12 bases between them. The CDR3 runs 17 residues. The DNA of the CDR3 is TGTGCCAGCAGCTTAGTCCCAGGGGCGACTGGGGCCAACGTCCTGACTTTC. Protein: CASSLVPGATGANVLTF.

This clonotype was picked up many times. This chain connects TRBV15 to TRBJ2-3; D remains unclear. CDR1 is LNHNV, CDR2 YYDKDF, per germline (reference sequence). V dropped 0 bases and J dropped 0 bases, with 7 bases sitting between them. There are 15 residues in the CDR3. CDR3 sequence (DNA): TGTGCCACCAGCAGAGATCCCAAGAGCACAGATACGCAGTATTTT. As protein: CATSRDPKSTDTQYF.

Many counts were recorded for this clonotype. CDR3 in DNA: TGTGCCAGCAGTGATAGCAATCAGCCCCAGCATTTT. Residues: CASSDSNQPQHF. This chain connects TRBV12-3 or TRBV12-4 to TRBJ1-5; no firm D call. The CDR3 covers 12 residues. V was pared by 5 bases and J by 0 bases, with 2 bases between.

This clonotype was detected many times. The genes are TRBV20-1 and TRBJ2-1; the D gene is possibly TRBD2 (5 bases). Trimming stripped 6 bases from V and 5 bases from J, with 20 bases between. This CDR3 spans 15 amino acids. Germline values: CDR1 DFQATT, CDR2 SNEGSKA (reference sequence). The CDR3 loop is CSAIRSGFRDNEQFF. The CDR3 DNA follows: TGCAGTGCCATTCGTTCGGGGTTCCGTGACAATGAGCAGTTCTTC.

This clonotype was seen at least ten times. This chain links TRBV29-1 with TRBJ1-2, with TRBD1 matching 8 bases. Germline V CDR1 and CDR2: SQVTM, ANQGSEA. V shed 6 bases and J 3 bases; nucleotides not matched to a gene: 6. The CDR3 sequence is 13 residues long. CDR3 loop: CSVWTGRDYGYTF. In DNA, the CDR3 is TGCAGCGTCTGGACAGGGCGAGACTATGGCTACACCTTC.

This clonotype occurred many times. The chain couples TRBV6-5 to TRBJ2-3; 9 nucleotides line up with TRBD2. CDR1 MNHEY and CDR2 SVGAGI come from the germline V gene. The trim removed 4 bases at V and 1 base at J, leaving 0 bases unmatched. The CDR3 spans 14 residues. This CDR3 reads CASSSSGGTDTQYF. The CDR3 coding sequence is TGTGCCAGCAGTTCTAGCGGGGGCACAGATACGCAGTATTTT.

About this clonotype: No DNA is shown, since the ends of the CDR3 on it are uncertain; the CDR3 is the one TCRdb lists. The chain has TRBV5-4 and TRBJ1-1; whether TRBD1, the table's D call, matches the DNA was not checked. The V gene's germline CDR1 is SGHNT and CDR2 YYREEE (reference sequence). 24 amino acids form the CDR3, both terminal residues included. CDR3 region: CASSLGQQETQYFGPGTPGTEAFF.

V gene TRBV29-1 combines with J gene TRBJ2-1; no definite D call. The germline CDR1 and CDR2 sequences are SQVTM and ANQGSEA. This CDR3 has 13 amino acids. The V end lost 7 bases, the J end lost 4 bases, and 14 bases lay between the germline ends. CDR3 bases: TGCAGCGCGGAAGGGCCCCATTACAATGAGCAGTTCTTC. Encoded protein: CSAEGPHYNEQFF.

This clonotype occurred a few times. This chain links TRBV5-1 with TRBJ1-2; D is undetermined. From germline, CDR1 is SGHRS and CDR2 YFSETQ. CDR3 length equals 13 residues. V lost 0 bases and J lost 4, with 7 bases in between. CDR3 DNA: TGCGCCAGCAGCTTGGGATTCGCCTATGGCTACACCTTC. Amino acids: CASSLGFAYGYTF.

This clonotype was recorded many times. This sequence joins TRBV5-6 and TRBJ2-3, with D unresolved. V lost 2 bases and J lost 0, with 13 bases in between. The CDR3 length is 16 residues. Germline V gene sequence: CDR1 SGHDT, CDR2 YYEEEE. CDR3 DNA sequence: TGTGCCAGCAGCTTAGATAAGGGTGCTAGCACAGATACGCAGTATTTT. Amino acid sequence: CASSLDKGASTDTQYF.

This clonotype was counted between two and nine times. In nucleotides, the CDR3 is TGTGCCAGCGCCCCGACAGGGTACTCTGGAAACACCATATATTTT. Encoded protein: CASAPTGYSGNTIYF. The chain recombines TRBV9 with TRBJ1-3, with 7 positions matching TRBD1. Germline values: CDR1 SGDLS, CDR2 YYNGEE. V dropped 7 bases and J dropped 0; count of bases not matched to a gene: 7. The CDR3 has 15 amino acids.

This clonotype was picked up a small number of times. This sequence joins TRBV18 and TRBJ2-3; no clear D gene. V was shortened by 5 bases and J by 4 bases, with 4 bases between the two germline ends. Per germline, CDR1 KGHSH and CDR2 LQKENI. CDR3 length equals 11 residues. CDR3 in amino acids: CASSSSDTQYF. CDR3 bases: TGTGCCAGCTCATCCTCAGATACGCAGTATTTT.

This clonotype showed up just a few times. This may stem from a read error, because a much larger clone lies one nucleotide away. The chain is built from TRBV6-6 and TRBJ2-5; 9 bases match TRBD2. Germline CDR1 MNHNY, CDR2 SVGAGI (reference sequence). V shed 5 bases and J 11 bases; nucleotides not matched to a gene: 15. This CDR3 is built from 15 residues. This chain's CDR3 is CASSRGLADAYEQYF. The CDR3 nucleotides are TGTGCCAGCAGTCGGGGACTAGCCGACGCGTATGAGCAGTACTTC.

Of note for this clonotype: This clone may be a read error of a much larger clone one base away. The CDR3 loop is CASSLDVGRAPLPYNEQFF. The CDR3 DNA reads as TGCGCCAGCAGCTTGGACGTCGGGAGGGCGCCACTCCCCTACAATGAGCAGTTCTTC. The chain couples TRBV5-1 to TRBJ2-1; 8 bases line up with TRBD2. CDR1 is SGHRS, CDR2 YFSETQ, per germline. Losses at the gene ends were 0 bases for V and 2 bases for J; bases not matched to a gene: 13. The CDR3 has 19 residues.

This clonotype showed up just a few times. The gene calls are TRBV12-3 or TRBV12-4 and TRBJ1-5; possible D gene TRBD1, 5 bases. Between the trimmed V and J ends, which lost 6 bases and 7 bases, there was a span of 19 bases. CDR3 length: 15 residues. The CDR3 nucleotides read TGTGCCAGCAGACCCGGGGGTGGTGTAATACAGCCCCAGCATTTT. The encoded protein is CASRPGGGVIQPQHF.